Each of the 3 T cell receptor beta chains below was sequenced from the same sample in a study of T cell clonotyping in hematopoietic cell transplantation. Sequenced by immunoSEQ multiplex PCR; TCRdb stores in-frame clones only, minus some. This sample has about 11,000 clones; more than 85% occur once, and the top ten carry 10% to 15%. Time point here: recipient sample about 28 days before transplant, after cytoreduction. The sample consisted of peripheral blood mononuclear cells, taken before stem cell transplant. These receptors all stem from a woman aged 40 to 49 with acute myeloid leukemia. Some clones in this sample may be carry-over from other donors' samples.

This clone was counted a single time. This sequence joins TRBV19 and TRBJ2-5; 8 bases are a match to TRBD1. Germline-derived CDR1 and CDR2 are LNHDA and SQIVND (reference sequence). V shed 3 bases, J shed 2 bases, and the junction held 11 bases outside the gene matches. This CDR3 spans 17 amino acids. The CDR3 sequence: CASSIREIQGVQETQYF. The CDR3 coding sequence is TGTGCCAGTAGTATTAGGGAGATACAGGGGGTTCAAGAGACCCAGTACTTC.

The rearrangement joins TRBV4-1 to TRBJ2-7; 12 bases are a match to TRBD2. Germline V gene lookup returns CDR1 MGHRA and CDR2 YSYEKL. The CDR3 length is 15 residues. Losses at the gene ends were 6 bases for V and 3 bases for J; bases not matched to a gene: 6. CDR3 region: CASRAGLAGYYEQYF. The CDR3 DNA sequence: TGCGCCAGCAGAGCGGGACTAGCGGGCTACTACGAGCAGTACTTC.

The chain carries TRBV9 and TRBJ2-7; 10 nucleotides match TRBD1. Germline V gene sequence: CDR1 SGDLS, CDR2 YYNGEE. Trimming took 0 bases from V and 6 from J; bases not matched to a gene: 3. The CDR3 has 14 amino acids. This chain's CDR3 is CASSVEGQGTEQYF. The CDR3 bases are TGTGCCAGCAGCGTAGAGGGACAGGGGACCGAGCAGTACTTC.